This T cell receptor beta chain was documented in a study of regulatory T cells in long-lasting Graves disease. Time point meaning: persistent/refractory GD, antithyroid drugs over 5 years with positive TRAb. Preparation of the TCR library used RNA extracted from PBMCs. EDTA tubes received 9 to 10 milliliters of collected peripheral blood. Construction of the TCR beta libraries employed iRepertoire HTBI primers in conjunction with Arm-PCR of CDR3 regions. TCRdb reanalysed the multiplex PCR reads using MiXCR and keeps one entry per CDR3 protein. This table has around 510,000 distinct CDR3 sequences, less than 25% appearing once. General observations from the study: The analysis examined peripheral blood only and excluded thyroid tissue. The small sample size may have reduced accuracy. The study found TRBV28, TRBJ1-2 and TRBJ2-5 favored in persistent disease.

There are many counts of this clonotype. What it recognizes is unknown. Trimming stripped 5 bases from V and 8 bases from J, with 18 bases between. The CDR3 loop spans 15 amino acids. Germline V gene lookup returns CDR1 MNHEY and CDR2 SMNVEV (reference sequence). The receptor was isolated from a female donor with Graves disease. This material consisted of peripheral blood mononuclear cells (PBMCs), taken when the disease was refractory, from a patient treated with antithyroid drugs. This sequence joins TRBV27 and TRBJ1-4; possible D gene TRBD1, 6 bases. CDR3 sequence reads: CASSHTASGEEKLFF. The CDR3 DNA reads as TGTGCCAGCAGTCACACAGCATCAGGGGAAGAAAAACTGTTTTTT.